These T cell receptor beta chains were read from a single sample in a study of blood T cell repertoires in COVID-19. The method was immunoSEQ multiplex PCR; TCRdb's version includes in-frame clones alone and lacks a portion of them. The table shows 150,000 to 200,000 clones, with 80% to 90% occurring only once. The sample comprised peripheral blood. The receptors here all came from a man in his 60s with acute or convalescent COVID-19. CDR3s include the opening cysteine and the closing phenylalanine or tryptophan. The D gene is left open where the match is weak. Size is stated for part of the rows, as once, few or many counts, or as a class when the clone is expanded.

d_call: TRBD1
v_call: TRBV19
j_call: TRBJ1-5
clone_size: -
cdr3_nt: TGTGCCAGTGGACAGGATGCTTATCAGCCCCAGCATTTT
cdr3_aa: CASGQDAYQPQHF

d_call: TRBD1
v_call: TRBV5-4
j_call: TRBJ2-1
clone_size: once
cdr3_nt: TGTGCCAGCAGCTCAGGTGGGGACAGGTCGTACAATGAGCAGTTCTTC
cdr3_aa: CASSSGGDRSYNEQFF

d_call: -
v_call: TRBV5-4
j_call: TRBJ1-1
clone_size: -
cdr3_nt: TGTGCCAGCAGCTTCGGCAGGATGAACACTGAAGCTTTCTTT
cdr3_aa: CASSFGRMNTEAFF

d_call: TRBD1
v_call: TRBV29-1
j_call: TRBJ1-2
clone_size: -
cdr3_nt: TGCAGCGGAGGACAGGGGGGGAACTATGGCTACACCTTC
cdr3_aa: CSGGQGGNYGYTF

d_call: TRBD1
v_call: TRBV18
j_call: TRBJ1-1
clone_size: -
cdr3_nt: TGTGCCAGCTCACCCGGACAGGGGGGTTCGAACACTGAAGCTTTCTTT
cdr3_aa: CASSPGQGGSNTEAFF

d_call: -
v_call: TRBV29-1
j_call: TRBJ1-5
clone_size: -
cdr3_nt: TGCAGCGTTGCCACAGGAAGCAATCAGCCCCAGCATTTT
cdr3_aa: CSVATGSNQPQHF

d_call: -
v_call: TRBV7-3
j_call: TRBJ2-1
clone_size: -
cdr3_nt: TGTGCCAGCAGCTTAACCCGGGACAATGAGCAGTTCTTC
cdr3_aa: CASSLTRDNEQFF

d_call: -
v_call: TRBV5-1
j_call: TRBJ1-1
clone_size: -
cdr3_nt: TGCGCCAGCAGCTTGGCCGGGGAGGGACTGATCACTGAAGCTTTCTTT
cdr3_aa: CASSLAGEGLITEAFF

d_call: -
v_call: TRBV11-2
j_call: TRBJ2-1
clone_size: -
cdr3_nt: TGTGCCAGCAACAATAGGGGTAGCTCCTACAATGAGCAGTTCTTC
cdr3_aa: CASNNRGSSYNEQFF

d_call: TRBD2
v_call: TRBV4-2
j_call: TRBJ2-1
clone_size: -
cdr3_nt: TGTGCCAGCAGCCAAGAGCCACTAGCGCCGTACAATGAGCAGTTCTTC
cdr3_aa: CASSQEPLAPYNEQFF

d_call: TRBD2
v_call: TRBV2
j_call: TRBJ2-7
clone_size: -
cdr3_nt: TGTGCCAGCGGGCGGGGGAGCTACGAGCAGTACTTC
cdr3_aa: CASGRGSYEQYF

d_call: TRBD2
v_call: TRBV4-2
j_call: TRBJ2-2
clone_size: -
cdr3_nt: TGTGCCAGCAGCCAATTGATGACTCCAGCGGGAGGGCAATACGGCGGGGAGCTGTTTTTT
cdr3_aa: CASSQLMTPAGGQYGGELFF

d_call: TRBD1
v_call: TRBV5-1
j_call: TRBJ1-6
clone_size: -
cdr3_nt: TGCGCCAGCAGCCAGGGGACAGAAAGGTCACCCCTCCACTTT
cdr3_aa: CASSQGTERSPLHF

d_call: -
v_call: TRBV7-3
j_call: TRBJ2-5
clone_size: -
cdr3_nt: TGTGCCAGCAGCCCACAGGGAGGGGAGACCCAGTACTTC
cdr3_aa: CASSPQGGETQYF

d_call: TRBD2
v_call: TRBV7-7
j_call: TRBJ2-1
clone_size: -
cdr3_nt: TGTGCCAGCAGCTTAGAACGGGAGGCTTATGATGAGCAGTTCTTC
cdr3_aa: CASSLEREAYDEQFF

d_call: TRBD1
v_call: TRBV28
j_call: TRBJ1-2
clone_size: -
cdr3_nt: TGTGCCAGCAGTCTGAACCCCGGGACAGGGCAAGGGTCGGGTGGCTACACCTTC
cdr3_aa: CASSLNPGTGQGSGGYTF

d_call: TRBD2
v_call: TRBV3-1/TRBV3-2
j_call: TRBJ2-1
clone_size: -
cdr3_nt: TGTGCCAGCAGCCCCAGGGGAGCGGGAGAGGGTGAGCAGTTCTTC
cdr3_aa: CASSPRGAGEGEQFF

d_call: TRBD1
v_call: TRBV29-1
j_call: TRBJ2-7
clone_size: -
cdr3_nt: TGCAGCGTCCTGACAGGGAATTCCTACGAGCAGTACTTC
cdr3_aa: CSVLTGNSYEQYF

d_call: TRBD2
v_call: TRBV28
j_call: TRBJ2-7
clone_size: -
cdr3_nt: TGTGCCAGCAAGACTAGCGGGAGCGGAGAGCAGTACTTC
cdr3_aa: CASKTSGSGEQYF

d_call: TRBD1
v_call: TRBV27
j_call: TRBJ2-2
clone_size: many
cdr3_nt: TGTGCCAGCAGTTCACAGGGGGCCGGGGAGCTGTTTTTT
cdr3_aa: CASSSQGAGELFF

d_call: TRBD1
v_call: TRBV3-1/TRBV3-2
j_call: TRBJ2-1
clone_size: -
cdr3_nt: TGTGCCAGCAGCCAAGTGGGGACAGGGGCCAATGAGCAGTTCTTC
cdr3_aa: CASSQVGTGANEQFF

d_call: TRBD1
v_call: TRBV11-2
j_call: TRBJ2-2
clone_size: -
cdr3_nt: TGTGCCAGCAGCTCCCCAGGGGGCACCGGGGAGCTGTTTTTT
cdr3_aa: CASSSPGGTGELFF

d_call: -
v_call: TRBV14
j_call: TRBJ1-6
clone_size: few
cdr3_nt: TGTGCCAGCAGCCAAGGACGGGAGTATTCACCCCTCCACTTT
cdr3_aa: CASSQGREYSPLHF

d_call: -
v_call: TRBV7-7
j_call: TRBJ1-1
clone_size: -
cdr3_nt: TGTGCTAGCAGCTTTCGGTTAGGGCGGGGAACTGAAGCTTTCTTT
cdr3_aa: CASSFRLGRGTEAFF

d_call: TRBD2
v_call: TRBV19
j_call: TRBJ2-7
clone_size: -
cdr3_nt: TGTGCCAGTAGTCCCCAAAGCGGGAGCGTTTACGAGCAGTACTTC
cdr3_aa: CASSPQSGSVYEQYF

d_call: -
v_call: TRBV7-3
j_call: TRBJ2-6
clone_size: -
cdr3_nt: TGTGCCAGCAGCTCCGAAGGCCGGGGCGTCCTGACTTTC
cdr3_aa: CASSSEGRGVLTF

d_call: -
v_call: TRBV28
j_call: TRBJ1-2
clone_size: many
cdr3_nt: TGTGCCAGCAGTCCTTCAGGGGCGCCGGTGCTCTATGGCTACACCTTC
cdr3_aa: CASSPSGAPVLYGYTF

d_call: TRBD2
v_call: TRBV28
j_call: TRBJ2-3
clone_size: -
cdr3_nt: TGTGCCAGCACCTGGGGGAAAATAGGACTAGCGACAGATACGCAGTATTTT
cdr3_aa: CASTWGKIGLATDTQYF

d_call: -
v_call: TRBV28
j_call: TRBJ1-6
clone_size: -
cdr3_nt: TGTGCCAGCAGTTTAGTCTCGAGGCGTTCCTATAATTCACCCCTCCACTTT
cdr3_aa: CASSLVSRRSYNSPLHF

d_call: TRBD2
v_call: TRBV27
j_call: TRBJ2-7
clone_size: -
cdr3_nt: TGTGCCAGCAGTTTACGTGGCGGGAGGGCCGGTATCGAGCAGTACTTC
cdr3_aa: CASSLRGGRAGIEQYF

d_call: -
v_call: TRBV18
j_call: TRBJ2-5
clone_size: once
cdr3_nt: TGTGCCAGCTCCGACACCGCGGGCAGCGGGACCCAGTACTTC
cdr3_aa: CASSDTAGSGTQYF

d_call: -
v_call: TRBV4-1
j_call: TRBJ1-5
clone_size: -
cdr3_nt: TGCGCCAGCAGCCATGGGGGGAACAATCAGCCCCAGCATTTT
cdr3_aa: CASSHGGNNQPQHF

d_call: TRBD2
v_call: TRBV24-1
j_call: TRBJ2-3
clone_size: -
cdr3_nt: TGTGCCACCAGTGACCCTAGCGGGCCCAGAGATACGCAGTATTTT
cdr3_aa: CATSDPSGPRDTQYF

d_call: -
v_call: TRBV21-1
j_call: TRBJ1-1
clone_size: -
cdr3_nt: TGTGCCAGCAGCAAAGGGGAGAGAACTGAAGCTTTCTTT
cdr3_aa: CASSKGERTEAFF

d_call: -
v_call: TRBV18
j_call: TRBJ1-5
clone_size: -
cdr3_nt: TGTGCCAGCTCACCGACGGGGGATCAGCCCCAGCATTTT
cdr3_aa: CASSPTGDQPQHF

d_call: -
v_call: TRBV20-1
j_call: TRBJ1-5
clone_size: once
cdr3_nt: TGCAGTGCTAGTCAGGGGAGATCGGTTCAGCCCCAGCATTTT
cdr3_aa: CSASQGRSVQPQHF

d_call: -
v_call: TRBV7-9
j_call: TRBJ1-5
clone_size: -
cdr3_nt: TGTGCCAGCAGCTCGGGGTTTCAACAGCCCCAGCATTTT
cdr3_aa: CASSSGFQQPQHF

d_call: TRBD2
v_call: TRBV5-1
j_call: TRBJ2-5
clone_size: once
cdr3_nt: TGCGCCAGCAGCTTGTTTGGGCGGGAGGGCCGAGAGACCCAGTACTTC
cdr3_aa: CASSLFGREGRETQYF

d_call: TRBD2
v_call: TRBV6-5
j_call: TRBJ2-1
clone_size: -
cdr3_nt: TGTGCCAGCAGTACACTAGCGGGAGGGATCAATGAGCAGTTCTTC
cdr3_aa: CASSTLAGGINEQFF

d_call: TRBD1
v_call: TRBV5-4
j_call: TRBJ1-1
clone_size: -
cdr3_nt: TGTGCCAGCAGCCGGGACAGGGACACTGAAGCTTTCTTT
cdr3_aa: CASSRDRDTEAFF

d_call: -
v_call: TRBV7-9
j_call: TRBJ2-1
clone_size: -
cdr3_nt: TGTGCCAGCAGCCAGCCGGGAACGGGCTACAATGAGCAGTTCTTC
cdr3_aa: CASSQPGTGYNEQFF

d_call: -
v_call: TRBV19
j_call: TRBJ1-2
clone_size: -
cdr3_nt: TGTGCCAGTACCTCAGAAGGGGTGGGTGGCTACACCTTC
cdr3_aa: CASTSEGVGGYTF

d_call: -
v_call: TRBV28
j_call: TRBJ1-4
clone_size: -
cdr3_nt: TGTGCCAGCGGAGCAACTAATGAAAAACTGTTTTTT
cdr3_aa: CASGATNEKLFF

d_call: -
v_call: TRBV6-5
j_call: TRBJ1-6
clone_size: -
cdr3_nt: TGTGCCAGCAGTACAGGAGGGGATAATTCACCCCTCCACTTT
cdr3_aa: CASSTGGDNSPLHF

d_call: TRBD1
v_call: TRBV6-5
j_call: TRBJ1-2
clone_size: -
cdr3_nt: TGTGCCAGCGGCAAAACAGGGGGCGGCTACACCTTC
cdr3_aa: CASGKTGGGYTF

d_call: -
v_call: TRBV30
j_call: TRBJ1-3
clone_size: -
cdr3_nt: TGTGCCTGGAGTGTCGCCCTAGTCCCGAGCTCTGGAAACACCATATATTTT
cdr3_aa: CAWSVALVPSSGNTIYF

d_call: -
v_call: TRBV27
j_call: TRBJ1-3
clone_size: once
cdr3_nt: TGTGCCAGCATGTATAGCTTCGGTCTGGGAAACACCATATATTTT
cdr3_aa: CASMYSFGLGNTIYF

d_call: TRBD2
v_call: TRBV2
j_call: TRBJ2-2
clone_size: -
cdr3_nt: TGTGCCAGCAGTGATGGGAGGGTAAGGGACACCGGGGAGCTGTTTTTT
cdr3_aa: CASSDGRVRDTGELFF

d_call: -
v_call: TRBV27
j_call: TRBJ1-2
clone_size: -
cdr3_nt: TGTGCCAGCAAGTCTCGGGTCTATGGCTACACCTTC
cdr3_aa: CASKSRVYGYTF

d_call: TRBD1
v_call: TRBV7-8
j_call: TRBJ1-6
clone_size: -
cdr3_nt: TGTGCCAGCAGCTTAGTCGGGGACAGGGGGACACCCCTCCACTTT
cdr3_aa: CASSLVGDRGTPLHF

d_call: TRBD2
v_call: TRBV5-1
j_call: TRBJ2-3
clone_size: -
cdr3_nt: TGCGCCAGCAGCTTGGCCGGGGGGGATACGCAGTATTTT
cdr3_aa: CASSLAGGDTQYF

d_call: TRBD2
v_call: TRBV24-1
j_call: TRBJ2-1
clone_size: -
cdr3_nt: TGTGCCACCAGTACAAGGACTAGCGGGAGCTACAATGAGCAGTTCTTC
cdr3_aa: CATSTRTSGSYNEQFF

d_call: -
v_call: TRBV30
j_call: TRBJ2-6
clone_size: -
cdr3_nt: TGTGCCTCCCCCCGGGTGTCTGGGGCCAACGTCCTGACTTTC
cdr3_aa: CASPRVSGANVLTF

d_call: -
v_call: TRBV4-1
j_call: TRBJ2-7
clone_size: -
cdr3_nt: TGCGCCAGCAGCCAAGATGGGCGGGCCGGCTCCTACGAGCAGTACTTC
cdr3_aa: CASSQDGRAGSYEQYF

d_call: TRBD1
v_call: TRBV4-2
j_call: TRBJ1-6
clone_size: -
cdr3_nt: TGTGCCAGCAGCCAAGAGAACAGGGGGTCACCCCTCCACTTT
cdr3_aa: CASSQENRGSPLHF

d_call: -
v_call: TRBV19
j_call: TRBJ1-5
clone_size: -
cdr3_nt: TGTGCCAGTAGTATATCTTCCCGGAGGTATAGCAATCAGCCCCAGCATTTT
cdr3_aa: CASSISSRRYSNQPQHF

d_call: TRBD2
v_call: TRBV19
j_call: TRBJ2-1
clone_size: -
cdr3_nt: TGTGCCAGTAGTTTCGGGACTAGCGGGAACCGATTGGGGATCTATGAGCAGTTCTTC
cdr3_aa: CASSFGTSGNRLGIYEQFF

d_call: TRBD2
v_call: TRBV5-4
j_call: TRBJ2-2
clone_size: once
cdr3_nt: TGTGCCAGCAGCTTTCTAGCGGGAGCCCCCGGGGAGCTGTTTTTT
cdr3_aa: CASSFLAGAPGELFF

d_call: TRBD2
v_call: TRBV4-1
j_call: TRBJ2-2
clone_size: -
cdr3_nt: TGCGCCAGCAGCCAAGATAGACTAGCGGGAGGGTGGACCGGGGAGCTGTTTTTT
cdr3_aa: CASSQDRLAGGWTGELFF